The 20 T cell receptor beta chains given below trace back to one sample, sequenced in a study of shared clonotypes between healthy human individuals. The protocol was immunoSEQ multiplex PCR, while the TCRdb copy is restricted to in-frame clones and leaves out a portion. The sample has 2.3 million or so clones, about 92% seen once. The sequenced sample consisted of naive CD4+ T cells from PBMCs. As to subset: CD45RA+ positively selected. These TCRs come from a young man in good health. Some clones in this sample may be carry-over from other donors' samples.

Only a few counts were recorded for this clone. The chain is built from TRBV18 and TRBJ1-4; D unresolved. The germline CDR1 and CDR2 sequences are KGHSH and LQKENI. The CDR3 extends over 16 amino acids. Trimming stripped 0 bases from V and 4 bases from J, with 12 bases between. The CDR3 region is CASSPPTSRLNEKLFF. The CDR3 DNA is TGTGCCAGCTCACCACCGACAAGTAGGCTTAATGAAAAACTGTTTTTT.

The chain uses TRBV28 and TRBJ1-5; possibly TRBD1 for D (5 bases). CDR3 length: 14 amino acids. The V and J ends lost 6 bases and 5 bases respectively, with 14 bases between them. Germline CDR1 reads MDHEN; CDR2 reads SYDVKM. The CDR3 here is CASSRAEFHQPQHF. The CDR3 region has the DNA TGTGCCAGCAGCAGGGCTGAATTCCATCAGCCCCAGCATTTT.

J is TRBJ2-3 and V is TRBV7-9; TRBD2 aligns across 8 bases. Germline V gene sequence: CDR1 SEHNR, CDR2 FQNEAQ (reference sequence). J was trimmed by 2 bases and V by 4 bases; bases with no gene match: 2. The CDR3 covers 14 residues. The CDR3 is CASSSGLVTDTQYF. CDR3 in DNA: TGTGCCAGCAGCTCGGGACTAGTCACAGATACGCAGTATTTT.

There are a few counts of this clone. The V and J genes are TRBV2 and TRBJ1-1; TRBD1 matches 7 bases. The CDR3 is 13 amino acids. In germline, CDR1 is SNHLY, CDR2 FYNNEI. V was pared by 9 bases and J by 0 bases, with 4 bases of the junction left unmatched. The CDR3 protein is CASRQGMNTEAFF. The CDR3 DNA sequence: TGTGCCAGTAGACAGGGAATGAACACTGAAGCTTTCTTT.

CDR3 sequence: CASSLQGADADTQYF. The CDR3 DNA is TGCGCCAGCAGTTTACAGGGGGCGGATGCAGATACGCAGTATTTT. The chain uses TRBV5-1 and TRBJ2-3; 9 bases match TRBD1. CDR3 length: 15 residues. The V and J ends lost 5 bases and 4 bases, in that order; junction bases with no gene match: 8. The germline CDR1 and CDR2 sequences are SGHRS and YFSETQ.

V usage is TRBV5-1 and J usage is TRBJ1-2; 10 bases line up with TRBD1. Germline CDR1 reads SGHRS; CDR2 reads YFSETQ. The CDR3 totals 14 residues. V lost 5 bases to trimming and J lost 8 bases; unmatched junction nucleotides: 9. CDR3 bases: TGCGCCAGCAGTCCAGTAATGGGACAGGGGGGCTACACCTTC. Protein: CASSPVMGQGGYTF. The full variable domain, rest sourced from reference TRBV5-1 and TRBJ1-2, is KAGVTQTPRYLIKTRGQQVTLSCSPISGHRSVSWYQQTPGQGLQFLFEYFSETQRNKGNFPGRFSGRQFSNSRSEMNVSTLELGDSALYLCASSPVMGQGGYTFGSGTRLTVV.

The chain couples TRBV2 to TRBJ1-5; 7 positions match TRBD1. Germline V gene sequence: CDR1 SNHLY, CDR2 FYNNEI. This CDR3 is 14 amino acids long. The trim removed 7 bases at V and 7 bases at J, leaving 10 bases unmatched. The CDR3 reads CASTREGAAQPQHF. CDR3 nucleotide sequence: TGTGCCAGCACCCGGGAGGGGGCAGCGCAGCCCCAGCATTTT.

The V and J genes are TRBV28 and TRBJ1-2; tentative D call: TRBD1 (5 bases). The CDR3 is 14 residues long. V was clipped by 5 bases and J by 8 bases, with 18 bases between them. The germline V gene encodes CDR1 MDHEN and CDR2 SYDVKM. Written as DNA, the CDR3 is TGTGCCAGCAGTCAAGGGACTTTCGGTGGGGGCTACACCTTC. It is translated as CASSQGTFGGGYTF.

A word on this clone: The same CDR3 arises from other DNA sequences in this sample as well. The chain joins TRBV29-1 to TRBJ1-2; D unclear. Germline assignment: CDR1 SQVTM and CDR2 ANQGSEA. The germline V and J ends were trimmed by 2 bases and 10 bases, with 14 bases remaining between them. This CDR3 has 12 residues. The CDR3 loop is CSVEKPAGPYTF. As DNA, the CDR3 is TGCAGCGTTGAAAAACCGGCAGGTCCCTACACCTTC.

This rearrangement joins TRBV5-1 to TRBJ2-1; D possibly uses TRBD1 or TRBD2 (5 bases each). CDR3 length equals 14 residues. V lost 0 bases, J lost 8 bases, and 12 bases lay in between. Germline CDR1 reads SGHRS; CDR2 reads YFSETQ. CDR3 amino acids: CASSLGQLGDEQFF. As DNA, the CDR3 is TGCGCCAGCAGCTTGGGCCAGCTGGGGGATGAGCAGTTCTTC.

This chain connects TRBV7-9 to TRBJ2-1, with D possibly matching TRBD2 (5 bases). The CDR3 has 11 residues. Between the trimmed V and J ends, which lost 5 bases and 13 bases, there was a span of 12 bases. CDR1 is SEHNR and CDR2 is FQNEAQ in the germline V gene (reference sequence). CDR3 in DNA: TGTGCCAGCAGCCCGGACTTATTACAGTTCTTC. It encodes CASSPDLLQFF.

The V and J genes are TRBV5-6 and TRBJ1-2; D uncertain. CDR3 length: 14 residues. V lost 0 bases to trimming and J lost 2 bases, with 8 bases between them. CDR1 is SGHDT and CDR2 is YYEEEE in the germline V gene. Written as DNA, the CDR3 is TGTGCCAGCAGCTTGGCAGTTATAAACTATGGCTACACCTTC. Protein: CASSLAVINYGYTF.

The chain employs TRBV5-6 and TRBJ2-7; 10 bases line up with TRBD1. The CDR3 is made up of 15 amino acids. With V trimmed by 0 bases and J by 3 bases, 3 bases remained unmatched. Germline V gene data show CDR1 as SGHDT and CDR2 as YYEEEE. For the CDR3, the DNA is TGTGCCAGCAGCTTGGCCCGGACAGGGGGCTACGAGCAGTACTTC. Translated, it gives CASSLARTGGYEQYF.

This clone was recorded once. The chain has TRBV10-1 and TRBJ2-6; the match to TRBD1 covers 8 bases. Germline values: CDR1 WNHNN, CDR2 SYGVQD (reference sequence). J gave up 3 bases and V 3 bases, and 19 bases lay outside the gene matches. The CDR3 loop spans 21 amino acids. The CDR3 sequence is CASSDHANHSTGGCGANVLTF. As DNA, the CDR3 is TGCGCCAGCAGTGATCACGCGAATCACTCAACAGGGGGGTGTGGGGCCAACGTCCTGACTTTC.

V usage is TRBV19 and J usage is TRBJ1-1; D is undetermined. The CDR3 is 13 residues long. Germline V gene sequence: CDR1 LNHDA, CDR2 SQIVND (reference sequence). Trimming took off 6 bases at V and 3 bases at J, with 11 bases between the two ends. CDR3 bases: TGTGCCAGTAGCGTACGAGGCGACACTGAAGCTTTCTTT. Translating it yields CASSVRGDTEAFF.

The chain has TRBV5-1 and TRBJ2-7; no reliable D call. This CDR3 is 13 amino acids long. The V gene's germline CDR1 is SGHRS and CDR2 YFSETQ. Trimming took 3 bases from V and 6 from J, leaving 13 bases between them. The CDR3 DNA sequence: TGCGCCAGCAGCTACCTGGCCCCTGGCGAGCAGTACTTC. Translated: CASSYLAPGEQYF.

With regard to this clone: This sample includes further DNA sequences coding for the same CDR3. The chain carries TRBV28 and TRBJ1-1; D gene unclear. Trimming cost V 3 bases and J 5 bases, with 7 bases left between them. From germline, CDR1 is MDHEN and CDR2 SYDVKM. This CDR3 comprises 12 residues. CDR3 amino acids: CASSLVGTEAFF. Here the CDR3 DNA reads TGTGCCAGCAGTTTGGTCGGGACTGAAGCTTTCTTT.

The CDR3: CSLEDATDTQYF. CDR3 nucleotides: TGCAGCTTAGAGGACGCCACAGATACGCAGTATTTT. The V and J genes are TRBV29-1 and TRBJ2-3; D not resolved. The CDR3 loop spans 12 amino acids. The germline V gene encodes CDR1 SQVTM and CDR2 ANQGSEA. V was clipped by 8 bases and J by 2 bases, with 11 bases between them.

This clone turned up a few times. This chain links TRBV5-1 with TRBJ2-6; 7 bases fit TRBD1. With V trimmed by 4 bases and J by 1 base, 23 bases remained unmatched. This CDR3 comprises 22 residues. Germline lookup yields CDR1 SGHRS and CDR2 YFSETQ. CDR3: CASSLTRPLNRGTPSGANVLTF. CDR3 DNA sequence: TGCGCCAGCAGCCTCACACGGCCCTTGAACAGGGGCACCCCATCTGGGGCCAACGTCCTGACTTTC.

This chain connects TRBV29-1 to TRBJ1-4; 7 bases are a match to TRBD1. This CDR3 has 12 amino acids. Germline lookup yields CDR1 SQVTM and CDR2 ANQGSEA. J was trimmed by 5 bases and V by 4 bases; bases with no gene match: 1. The CDR3 protein is CSVGQGNEKLFF. CDR3 nucleotides: TGCAGCGTTGGACAGGGAAATGAAAAACTGTTTTTT.